This T cell receptor (beta chain) emerged from a study of T cell changes during pregnancy in multiple sclerosis. The assay was immunoSEQ multiplex PCR, and TCRdb's table has in-frame clones only and misses some. The sample lists roughly 41,000 clones, 80% to 90% occurring once. In germline, CDR1 is MNHEY, CDR2 SVGAGI. V was trimmed by 4 bases and J by 0 bases, leaving 11 bases between them. The length of the CDR3 is 15 residues. A few counts support this clone. Source: CD4+ T cells from peripheral blood mononuclear cells, taken in the first trimester of pregnancy. The rearrangement uses TRBV6-5 and TRBJ2-3; a possible D gene is TRBD1 (6 bases). The source is a female donor with multiple sclerosis, enrolled in a pregnancy study. As DNA, the CDR3 is TGTGCCAGCAGTTGGCAGGGGACCAGCACAGATACGCAGTATTTT. This encodes CASSWQGTSTDTQYF.